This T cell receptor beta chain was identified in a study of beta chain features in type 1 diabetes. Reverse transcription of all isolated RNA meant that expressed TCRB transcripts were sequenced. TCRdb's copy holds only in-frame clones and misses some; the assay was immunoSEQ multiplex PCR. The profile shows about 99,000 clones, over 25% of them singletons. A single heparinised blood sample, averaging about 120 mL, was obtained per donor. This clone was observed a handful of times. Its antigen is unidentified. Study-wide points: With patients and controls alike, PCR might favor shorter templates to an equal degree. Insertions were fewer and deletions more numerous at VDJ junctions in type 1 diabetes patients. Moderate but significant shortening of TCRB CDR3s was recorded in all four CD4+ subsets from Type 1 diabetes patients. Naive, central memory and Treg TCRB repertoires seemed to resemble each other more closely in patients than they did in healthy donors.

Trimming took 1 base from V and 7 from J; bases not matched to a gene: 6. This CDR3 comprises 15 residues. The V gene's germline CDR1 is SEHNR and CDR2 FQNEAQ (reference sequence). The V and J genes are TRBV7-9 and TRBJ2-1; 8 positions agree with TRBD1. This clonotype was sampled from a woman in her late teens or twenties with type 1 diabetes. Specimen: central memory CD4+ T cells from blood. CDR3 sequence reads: CASSLVSGGGNEQFF. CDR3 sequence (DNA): TGTGCCAGCAGCTTAGTGTCAGGGGGCGGGAATGAGCAGTTCTTC.